Shown below are 6 T cell receptor beta chains from a single sample sequenced in a study of T cells in women clearing cervical HPV infection. The assay was immunoSEQ multiplex PCR, and TCRdb's table has in-frame clones only and misses some. The specimen's table records some 46,000 clones. The sample comprised blood buffy coat. The receptors were sampled from a woman between 18 and 69 years old with a cervical HPV16 infection that either progressed to CIN3+ or cleared (not recorded which).

Remarks on this clone: Sequencing ends 3 residues short of the CDR3 end; the germline J gene provides the rest. The chain couples TRBV7-2 to TRBJ1-6; no clear D gene. Germline CDR1 is SGHTA and CDR2 is FQGNSA. The CDR3 consists of 14 residues. V lost 5 bases and J 10 bases, leaving 15 bases between the germline ends. The sequenced CDR3 bases are TGTGCCAGCAGCGCCCCGCGGGGTTCCTCACCC. The encoded protein is CASSAPRGSSP. The full-length CDR3 reads as CASSAPRGSSPLHF.

About this clone itself: With the read ending 3 residues before the CDR3 end, the germline J gene is used to fill in that end. The chain employs TRBV20-1 and TRBJ2-1; 13 positions match TRBD2. V shed 5 bases, J shed 0 bases, and the junction held 10 bases outside the gene matches. The V gene's germline CDR1 is DFQATT and CDR2 SNEGSKA (reference sequence). The CDR3 sequence is 18 residues long. CDR3 loop: CSARVPGLAGSSYNEQFF. CDR3 bases read: TGCAGTGCTCGTGTCCCGGGACTAGCGGGGAGCTCCTACAATGAG.

CDR3 protein: CASSPNGDYGYTF. Partial CDR3 DNA: TGTGCCAGCTCACCAAACGGGGATTATGGC. The chain is built from TRBV18 and TRBJ1-2; the D is unclear. The observed sequence ends 3 residues before the CDR3 terminus, with the missing tail filled in from the germline J gene. The length of the CDR3 is 13 residues. The ends were cut back, 2 bases at V and 5 bases at J, with 9 bases in the middle. Germline-derived CDR1 and CDR2 are KGHSH and LQKENI.

A word on this clone: The read comes to an end 3 residues before the CDR3 does, leaving the germline J gene to fill in the end. This sequence joins TRBV19 and TRBJ2-4; a possible D gene is TRBD2 (6 bases). CDR3 length: 16 amino acids. The V end lost 1 base, the J end lost 4 bases, and 14 bases lay between the germline ends. Per the germline V gene, CDR1 is LNHDA and CDR2 is SQIVND (reference sequence). The CDR3 bases that were read are TGTGCCAGTAGTATAGGGTCTAGGCTAGCGAAAAACATT. Translated, it gives CASSIGSRLAKNI. The full CDR3 is CASSIGSRLAKNIQYF.

For this clone: The CDR3 end lies 3 residues beyond the end of the read and is filled in from the germline J gene. The chain employs TRBV5-1 and TRBJ2-7; possible D gene TRBD1, 5 bases. The CDR3 covers 15 residues. Germline values: CDR1 SGHRS, CDR2 YFSETQ. Trimming pared 4 bases from V and 3 bases from J, leaving 17 bases between. The CDR3 here is CASSTSQGRVYEQYF. Partial CDR3 DNA: TGCGCCAGCAGCACCTCTCAGGGTAGGGTCTACGAG.

On this clone itself: The read comes to an end 3 residues before the CDR3 does, leaving the germline J gene to fill in the end. This chain joins TRBV14 and TRBJ2-7; 7 bases align to TRBD1. V trimming: 3 bases; J trimming: 2 bases; junction bases outside the gene matches: 7. CDR1 and CDR2 (germline): SGHDN, FVKESK. The CDR3 extends over 15 amino acids. CDR3: CASSQGDSATYEQYF. The CDR3 DNA, read in part, is TGTGCCAGCAGCCAGGGGGACAGCGCGACCTACGAG.